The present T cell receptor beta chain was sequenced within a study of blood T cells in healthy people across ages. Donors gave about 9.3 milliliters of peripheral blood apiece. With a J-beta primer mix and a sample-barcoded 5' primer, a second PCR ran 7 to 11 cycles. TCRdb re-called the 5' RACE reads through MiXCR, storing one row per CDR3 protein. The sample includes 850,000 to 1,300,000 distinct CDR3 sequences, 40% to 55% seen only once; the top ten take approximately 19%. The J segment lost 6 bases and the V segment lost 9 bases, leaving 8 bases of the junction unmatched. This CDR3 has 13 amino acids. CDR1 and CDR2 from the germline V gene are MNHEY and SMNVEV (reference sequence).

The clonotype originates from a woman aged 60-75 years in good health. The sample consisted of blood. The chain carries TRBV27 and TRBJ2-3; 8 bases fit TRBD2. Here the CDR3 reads CASSLGREDTQYF. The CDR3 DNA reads TGTGCCAGTTCCCTCGGGAGGGAGGATACGCAGTATTTT.